The 28 T cell receptor beta chains presented below share a single source sample, sequenced in a study of shared clonotypes between healthy human individuals. CD8 cells regarded as naive lacked CD45RO, were positively chosen for CCR7, and omitted terminally differentiated effector memory CD45RA+ cells. Method: immunoSEQ multiplex PCR; TCRdb's copy keeps in-frame clones and lacks some. Among 700,000 to 950,000 clones listed, roughly 96% were seen once. The sequenced sample was naive CD8+ T cells sorted from blood. The receptors here all came from a man aged 25 to 40 in good health.

This sequence joins TRBV7-9 and TRBJ2-7; a possible D gene is TRBD1 (5 bases). The CDR3 loop spans 15 amino acids. Germline-derived CDR1 and CDR2 are SEHNR and FQNEAQ (reference sequence). V lost 4 bases and J 0 bases, leaving 13 bases between the germline ends. CDR3 nucleotide sequence: TGTGCCAGCAGCTCTCCGGACCAGGGCTCCTACGAGCAGTACTTC. Its translation is CASSSPDQGSYEQYF.

The rearrangement joins TRBV5-4 to TRBJ2-7; 9 bases map to TRBD2. This CDR3 is built from 18 residues. The germline V gene has CDR1 SGHNT and CDR2 YYREEE (reference sequence). The junction had 14 bases not matched to a gene; V was cut back by 0 bases and J by 4 bases. In DNA, the CDR3 is TGTGCCAGCAGCTTGGACAGGACTAGCGAACGAGACTTATACGAGCAGTACTTC. This gives the protein CASSLDRTSERDLYEQYF.

The CDR3 sequence: CASSLLDRLDQPQHF. The CDR3 DNA reads TGTGCCAGCAGTTTACTGGACAGGCTAGATCAGCCCCAGCATTTT. The chain joins TRBV27 to TRBJ1-5; the match to TRBD1 covers 7 bases. The CDR3 consists of 15 residues. The germline CDR1 and CDR2 sequences are MNHEY and SMNVEV (reference sequence). With V trimmed by 2 bases and J by 5 bases, 6 bases remained unmatched.

This clone occurred once. The rearrangement joins TRBV25-1 to TRBJ1-1, with D maybe TRBD1 (6 bases). V gave up 8 bases and J gave up 3 bases, with 10 bases separating them. Germline V gives CDR1 MGHDK, CDR2 SYGVNS. The CDR3 consists of 12 residues. DNA of the CDR3: TGTGCCAGCGGAGACAGGTACACTGAAGCTTTCTTT. This encodes CASGDRYTEAFF. The variable domain in full, completed from reference TRBV25-1 and TRBJ1-1, reads EADIYQTPRYLVIGTGKKITLECSQTMGHDKMYWYQQDPGMELHLIHYSYGVNSTEKGDLSSESTVSRIRTEHFPLTLESARPSHTSQYLCASGDRYTEAFFGQGTRLTVV.

This chain links TRBV5-1 with TRBJ1-1; weak D call: TRBD1 (6 bases). CDR3 length equals 17 residues. V shed 4 bases and J shed 0 bases, with 19 bases lying between them. CDR1 SGHRS and CDR2 YFSETQ come from the germline V gene. Written as DNA, the CDR3 is TGCGCCAGCAGCATGGGACATAGACAGAGTATGAACACTGAAGCTTTCTTT. Translated, it gives CASSMGHRQSMNTEAFF.

Written as DNA, the CDR3 is TGCAGCGTTCTACCAACGACGGAGGAGACCCAGTACTTC. Translation: CSVLPTTEETQYF. The rearrangement joins TRBV29-1 to TRBJ2-5; D not certain. V was trimmed by 5 bases and J by 5 bases, leaving 15 bases between them. Germline V gives CDR1 SQVTM, CDR2 ANQGSEA. The CDR3 spans 13 residues.

The rearrangement uses TRBV7-6 and TRBJ2-6, with D unclear. The V end lost 5 bases, the J end lost 0 bases, and 11 bases lay between the germline ends. CDR1 is SGHVS and CDR2 is FNYEAQ in the germline V gene. The length of the CDR3 is 16 residues. CDR3 coding DNA: TGTGCCAGCAGCCCCGTGGGCGCCTCTGGGGCCAACGTCCTGACTTTC. Translating it yields CASSPVGASGANVLTF.

V gene TRBV5-6 combines with J gene TRBJ2-7; 7 nucleotides match TRBD2. The length of the CDR3 is 13 residues. Germline CDR1 is SGHDT and CDR2 is YYEEEE. V lost 1 base and J lost 6; bases outside the gene matches: 4. CDR3 sequence (DNA): TGTGCCAGCAGCTTGAGGCTAGCGGCCGAGCAGTACTTC. It yields the protein CASSLRLAAEQYF.

This chain connects TRBV7-9 to TRBJ2-7; D is uncertain. The CDR3 is 12 amino acids. Trimming removed 3 bases at V and 3 bases at J, with 6 bases between. Germline CDR1 SEHNR, CDR2 FQNEAQ (reference sequence). The CDR3 loop is CASSFVGYEQYF. The DNA of the CDR3 is TGTGCCAGCAGCTTCGTTGGCTACGAGCAGTACTTC.

The J gene is TRBJ2-1, the V gene TRBV5-1; D is uncertain. Germline values: CDR1 SGHRS, CDR2 YFSETQ. With 0 bases removed from V and 12 bases from J, the gap between germline ends came to 16 bases. This CDR3 region has 14 residues. The CDR3 spells CASSLAPPANGQFF. CDR3 coding DNA: TGCGCCAGCAGCTTGGCCCCCCCCGCTAACGGGCAGTTCTTC.

This clone was counted a single time. The rearrangement uses TRBV5-1 and TRBJ2-3; 12 positions agree with TRBD2. The CDR3 loop spans 18 amino acids. V shed 1 base, J shed 0 bases, and the junction held 6 bases outside the gene matches. Germline V gives CDR1 SGHRS, CDR2 YFSETQ. The CDR3 spells CASSLMTGTSGSTDTQYF. The DNA for the CDR3 is TGCGCCAGCAGCTTGATGACCGGGACTAGCGGGAGCACAGATACGCAGTATTTT.

V is TRBV10-3 and J is TRBJ2-5; 8 positions match TRBD1. The CDR3 length is 13 residues. CDR1 is ENHRY, CDR2 SYGVKD, per germline. J gave up 2 bases and V 8 bases, and 4 bases lay outside the gene matches. In DNA, the CDR3 is TGTGCCATCGCAGGGGGCGGTCAAGAGACCCAGTACTTC. Protein: CAIAGGGQETQYF.

The chain combines TRBV29-1 with TRBJ1-2; a weak D match, TRBD1 (5 bases). The V end lost 2 bases, the J end lost 4 bases, and 11 bases lay between the germline ends. Germline loops: CDR1 SQVTM, CDR2 ANQGSEA. The CDR3 runs to 13 residues. The CDR3: CSVEMGQPYGYTF. CDR3 nucleotide sequence: TGCAGCGTTGAAATGGGGCAGCCCTATGGCTACACCTTC.

With respect to this clone: At one of its ends the junction is not consistent with the germline gene, which may arise from a read error. The chain is built from TRBV4-1 and TRBJ1-4; D is ambiguous. Germline V CDR1 and CDR2: MGHRA, YSYEKL. The CDR3 totals 11 residues. The CDR3, as DNA: TGCGCCAGCAGCAGTAATGAAAAGCTGTTTTTT. Its protein product is CASSSNEKLFF.

This chain links TRBV6-5 with TRBJ1-3; no clear D. CDR1 is MNHEY, CDR2 SVGAGI, per germline. CDR3 length: 14 amino acids. V lost 5 bases to trimming and J lost 3 bases, with 11 bases between them. Here the CDR3 reads CASSRSYRGNTIYF. The CDR3 bases are TGTGCCAGCAGTAGGAGTTACCGTGGAAACACCATATATTTT.

The genes are TRBV4-3 and TRBJ2-7; TRBD1 or TRBD2 may be the D gene (6 bases each). The CDR3 covers 16 residues. Germline V gene lookup returns CDR1 LGHNA and CDR2 YSLEER. V was pared by 4 bases and J by 2 bases, with 18 bases between. The CDR3 loop is CASSPSRGDGAYEQYF. In DNA form, the CDR3 reads TGCGCCAGCAGCCCCTCGAGGGGGGACGGAGCCTACGAGCAGTACTTC.

The chain recombines TRBV5-1 with TRBJ2-3; 11 bases fit TRBD2. Germline V gene sequence: CDR1 SGHRS, CDR2 YFSETQ. Trimming cost V 0 bases and J 0 bases; bases outside gene matches: 3. The CDR3 contains 17 residues. The CDR3 nucleotides read TGCGCCAGCAGCTTGGGACTAGCGGGATCAAGCACAGATACGCAGTATTTT. It yields the protein CASSLGLAGSSTDTQYF.

V is TRBV4-1 and J is TRBJ2-2; D possibly corresponds to TRBD1 (6 bases). CDR1 is MGHRA, CDR2 YSYEKL, per germline. V lost 6 bases and J 2 bases, leaving 10 bases between the germline ends. The CDR3 loop spans 14 amino acids. In DNA form, the CDR3 reads TGCGCCAGCAGGGGGGACAAAAACACCGGGGAGCTGTTTTTT. Amino acid sequence: CASRGDKNTGELFF.

CDR3 bases: TGTGCCAGCAGTTTCCCGAGCCATGAGCAGTTCTTC. This gives the protein CASSFPSHEQFF. The V gene is TRBV6-5, the J gene TRBJ2-1; D not certain. Germline lookup yields CDR1 MNHEY and CDR2 SVGAGI. The CDR3 is 12 residues long. Trimming pared 4 bases from V and 8 bases from J, leaving 9 bases between.

The DNA of the CDR3 is TGTGCCAGCAGTTTTACTAGCGGGGGCACAGATACGCAGTATTTT. This codes for CASSFTSGGTDTQYF. The chain carries TRBV7-2 and TRBJ2-3; 10 positions agree with TRBD2. The germline V gene has CDR1 SGHTA and CDR2 FQGNSA. The CDR3 runs 15 residues. The ends lost 6 bases at V and 1 base at J; junction bases unmatched: 4. Drawing the rest from reference TRBV7-2 and TRBJ2-3, the complete variable domain is GAGVSQSPSNKVTEKGKDVELRCDPISGHTALYWYRQSLGQGLEFLIYFQGNSAPDKSGLPSDRFSAERTGGSVSTLTIQRTQQEDSAVYLCASSFTSGGTDTQYFGPGTRLTVL.

The chain is built from TRBV7-9 and TRBJ2-5, with no clear D. Trimming stripped 2 bases from V and 5 bases from J, with 6 bases between. The germline CDR1 and CDR2 sequences are SEHNR and FQNEAQ (reference sequence). The CDR3 runs to 12 residues. The DNA of the CDR3 is TGTGCCAGCAGCTTATTGGACGAGACCCAGTACTTC. This sequence encodes CASSLLDETQYF.

This chain connects TRBV7-9 to TRBJ1-1, with no clear D. The CDR3 runs to 12 residues. Germline V lookup: CDR1 SEHNR, CDR2 FQNEAQ (reference sequence). V was pared by 2 bases and J by 4 bases, with 5 bases between. DNA of the CDR3: TGTGCCAGCAGCTTACAAGTCACTGAAGCTTTCTTT. Translating gives CASSLQVTEAFF. Complete variable domain (other parts from reference TRBV7-9 and TRBJ1-1): DTGVSQNPRHKITKRGQNVTFRCDPISEHNRLYWYRQTLGQGPEFLTYFQNEAQLEKSRLLSDRFSAERPKGSFSTLEIQRTEQGDSAMYLCASSLQVTEAFFGQGTRLTVV.

The chain recombines TRBV11-2 with TRBJ2-1; D might be TRBD1 or TRBD2, each matching 5 bases. The CDR3 has 14 amino acids. The ends were cut back, 4 bases at V and 4 bases at J, with 11 bases in the middle. Looked up from germline, CDR1 is SGHAT and CDR2 is FQNNGV. CDR3: CASSSSWGYNEQFF. The CDR3 nucleotides are TGTGCCAGCAGCTCCTCATGGGGGTACAATGAGCAGTTCTTC.

The chain links TRBV6-5 to TRBJ2-3, with 11 bases aligning to TRBD2. Germline CDR1 is MNHEY and CDR2 is SVGAGI. The CDR3 totals 15 residues. V shed 6 bases and J 2 bases; nucleotides not matched to a gene: 4. The CDR3 DNA reads TGTGCCAGCAGCCCACTAGCGGGAGCCACAGATACGCAGTATTTT. This codes for CASSPLAGATDTQYF.

This clone was counted a single time. V and J are TRBV2 and TRBJ2-7, with 14 bases identical to TRBD2. CDR3 length: 18 amino acids. CDR1 and CDR2 (germline): SNHLY, FYNNEI. V lost 10 bases and J lost 2; bases outside the gene matches: 16. The CDR3 nucleotides are TGTGCCACCCGAATCCGACTAGCGGGAGGGCCGTTCCCCTACGAGCAGTACTTC. Its translation: CATRIRLAGGPFPYEQYF.

The J gene is TRBJ2-1, the V gene TRBV29-1; 10 bases map to TRBD1. This CDR3 spans 15 amino acids. Germline V lookup: CDR1 SQVTM, CDR2 ANQGSEA. Unmatched junction bases numbered 7, after V lost 4 bases and J lost 4 bases. The CDR3 spells CSVASGDRGYNEQFF. CDR3 coding DNA: TGCAGCGTTGCGTCGGGGGACAGGGGATACAATGAGCAGTTCTTC.

This clone was counted once. In DNA, the CDR3 is TGTGCCAGCAGCTTGGAGTTGGAACGGAACACTGAAGCTTTCTTT. Protein product: CASSLELERNTEAFF. V usage is TRBV5-4 and J usage is TRBJ1-1, with D uncertain. The CDR3 runs 15 residues. Germline V gene lookup returns CDR1 SGHNT and CDR2 YYREEE (reference sequence). The V end was cut by 0 bases, the J end by 1 base, with 10 bases between.

This clone was observed a few times. The chain couples TRBV6-5 to TRBJ2-1; 10 bases agree with TRBD2. The trim removed 8 bases at V and 6 bases at J, leaving 10 bases unmatched. The CDR3 extends over 15 amino acids. Per germline, CDR1 MNHEY and CDR2 SVGAGI. The CDR3 nucleotides read TGTGCCAGCGCCCTCGGGCTAGCGGGAGCCAATGAGCAGTTCTTC. Translation: CASALGLAGANEQFF.